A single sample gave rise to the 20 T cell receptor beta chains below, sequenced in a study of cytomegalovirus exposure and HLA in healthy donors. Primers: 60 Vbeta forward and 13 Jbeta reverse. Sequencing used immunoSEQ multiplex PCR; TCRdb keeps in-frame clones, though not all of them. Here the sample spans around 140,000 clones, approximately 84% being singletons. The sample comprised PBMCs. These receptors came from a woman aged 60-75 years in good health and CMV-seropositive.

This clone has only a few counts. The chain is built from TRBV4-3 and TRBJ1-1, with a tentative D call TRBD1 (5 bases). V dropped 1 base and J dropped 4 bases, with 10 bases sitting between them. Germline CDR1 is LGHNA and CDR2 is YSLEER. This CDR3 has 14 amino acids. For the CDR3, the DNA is TGCGCCAGCAGCCAAGGTTCCGGGGGCACTGAAGCTTTCTTT. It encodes CASSQGSGGTEAFF.

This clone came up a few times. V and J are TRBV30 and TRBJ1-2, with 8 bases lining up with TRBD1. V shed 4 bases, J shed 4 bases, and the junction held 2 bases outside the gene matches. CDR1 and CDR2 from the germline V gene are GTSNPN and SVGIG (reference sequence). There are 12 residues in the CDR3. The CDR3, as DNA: TGTGCCTGGATTACAGGGGGCTATGGCTACACCTTC. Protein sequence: CAWITGGYGYTF.

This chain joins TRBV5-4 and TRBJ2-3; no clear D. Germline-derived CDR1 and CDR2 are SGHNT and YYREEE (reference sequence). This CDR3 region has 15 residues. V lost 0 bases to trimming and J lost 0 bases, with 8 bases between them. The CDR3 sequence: CASSLGGTSTDTQYF. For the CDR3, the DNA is TGTGCCAGCAGCTTGGGCGGAACTAGCACAGATACGCAGTATTTT. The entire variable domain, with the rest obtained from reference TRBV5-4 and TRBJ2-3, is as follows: ETGVTQSPTHLIKTRGQQVTLRCSSQSGHNTVSWYQQALGQGPQFIFQYYREEENGRGNFPPRFSGLQFPNYSSELNVNALELDDSALYLCASSLGGTSTDTQYFGPGTRLTVL.

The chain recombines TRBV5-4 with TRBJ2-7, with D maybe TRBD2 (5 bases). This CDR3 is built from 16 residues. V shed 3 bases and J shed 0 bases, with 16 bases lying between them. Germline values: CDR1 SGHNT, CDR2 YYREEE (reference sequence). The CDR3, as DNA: TGTGCCAGCAGCTCCAAAGCCCGGGATATCTCCTACGAGCAGTACTTC. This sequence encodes CASSSKARDISYEQYF.

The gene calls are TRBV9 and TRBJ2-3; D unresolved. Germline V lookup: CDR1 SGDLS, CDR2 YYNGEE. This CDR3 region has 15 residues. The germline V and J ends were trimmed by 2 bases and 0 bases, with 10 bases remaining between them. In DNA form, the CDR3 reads TGTGCCAGCAGCGTTCAGATCGGGAGCACAGATACGCAGTATTTT. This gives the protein CASSVQIGSTDTQYF.

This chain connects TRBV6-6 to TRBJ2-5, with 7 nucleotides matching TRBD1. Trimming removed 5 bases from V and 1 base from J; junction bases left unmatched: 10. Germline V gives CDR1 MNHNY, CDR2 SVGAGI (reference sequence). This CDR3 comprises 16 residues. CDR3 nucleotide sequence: TGTGCCAGCAGTCGACAGGGCTTGATGGCCCAAGAGACCCAGTACTTC. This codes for CASSRQGLMAQETQYF.

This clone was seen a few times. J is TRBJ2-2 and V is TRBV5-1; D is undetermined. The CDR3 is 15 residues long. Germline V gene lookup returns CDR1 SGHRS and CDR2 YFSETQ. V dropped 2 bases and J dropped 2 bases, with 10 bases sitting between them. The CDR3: CASSLGALNTGELFF. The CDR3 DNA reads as TGCGCCAGCAGCTTAGGAGCGCTTAACACCGGGGAGCTGTTTTTT.

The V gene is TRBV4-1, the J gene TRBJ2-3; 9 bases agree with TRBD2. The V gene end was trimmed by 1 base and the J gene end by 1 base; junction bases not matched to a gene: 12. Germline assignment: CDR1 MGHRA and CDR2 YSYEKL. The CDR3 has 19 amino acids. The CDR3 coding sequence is TGCGCCAGCAGCCAAGGGGCTAGCGGGGTTATCCTCGGCACAGATACGCAGTATTTT. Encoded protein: CASSQGASGVILGTDTQYF.

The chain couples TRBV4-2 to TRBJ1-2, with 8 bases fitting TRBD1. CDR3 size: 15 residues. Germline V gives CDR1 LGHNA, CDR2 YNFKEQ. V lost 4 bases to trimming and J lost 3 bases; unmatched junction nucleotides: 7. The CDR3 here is CASSRPRGRDYGYTF. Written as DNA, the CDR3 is TGTGCCAGCAGCCGACCCAGGGGGCGCGACTATGGCTACACCTTC.

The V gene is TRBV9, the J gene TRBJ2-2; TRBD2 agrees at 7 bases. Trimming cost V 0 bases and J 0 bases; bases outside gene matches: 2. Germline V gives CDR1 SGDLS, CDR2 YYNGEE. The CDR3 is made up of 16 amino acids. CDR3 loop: CASSVAGGANTGELFF. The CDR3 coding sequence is TGTGCCAGCAGCGTAGCGGGGGGAGCGAACACCGGGGAGCTGTTTTTT.

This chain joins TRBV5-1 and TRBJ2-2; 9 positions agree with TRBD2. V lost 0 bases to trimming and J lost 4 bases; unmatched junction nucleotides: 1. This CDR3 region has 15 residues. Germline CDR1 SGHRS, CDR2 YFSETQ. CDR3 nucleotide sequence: TGCGCCAGCAGCTTGGAACTAGCGGGCACCGGGGAGCTGTTTTTT. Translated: CASSLELAGTGELFF.

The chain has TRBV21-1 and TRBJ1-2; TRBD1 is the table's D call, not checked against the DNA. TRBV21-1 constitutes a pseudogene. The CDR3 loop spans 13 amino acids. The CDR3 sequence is CASSAGQGNGYTF. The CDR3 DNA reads TGTGCCAGCTCTGCGGGACAGGGGAATGGCTACACCTTC.

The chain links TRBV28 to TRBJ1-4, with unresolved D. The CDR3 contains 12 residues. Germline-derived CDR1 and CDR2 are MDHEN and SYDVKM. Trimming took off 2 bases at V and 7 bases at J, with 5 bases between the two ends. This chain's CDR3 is CASSLPGEKLFF. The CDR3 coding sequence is TGTGCCAGCAGTTTACCCGGTGAAAAACTGTTTTTT. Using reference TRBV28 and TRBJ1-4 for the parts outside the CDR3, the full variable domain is DVKVTQSSRYLVKRTGEKVFLECVQDMDHENMFWYRQDPGLGLRLIYFSYDVKMKEKGDIPEGYSVSREKKERFSLILESASTNQTSMYLCASSLPGEKLFFGSGTQLSVL.

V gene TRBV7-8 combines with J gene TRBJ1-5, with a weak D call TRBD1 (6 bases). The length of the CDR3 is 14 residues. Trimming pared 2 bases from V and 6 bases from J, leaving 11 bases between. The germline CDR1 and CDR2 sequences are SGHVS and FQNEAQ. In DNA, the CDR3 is TGTGCCAGCAGCTTAAACCAGGGGAGTCAGCCCCAGCATTTT. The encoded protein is CASSLNQGSQPQHF. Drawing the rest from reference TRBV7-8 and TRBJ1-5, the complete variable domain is GAGVSQSPRYKVAKRGQDVALRCDPISGHVSLFWYQQALGQGPEFLTYFQNEAQLDKSGLPSDRFFAERPEGSVSTLKIQRTQQEDSAVYLCASSLNQGSQPQHFGDGTRLSIL.

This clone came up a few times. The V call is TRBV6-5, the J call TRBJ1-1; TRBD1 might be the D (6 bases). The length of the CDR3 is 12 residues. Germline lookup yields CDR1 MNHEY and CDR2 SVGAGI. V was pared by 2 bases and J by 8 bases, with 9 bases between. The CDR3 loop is CASSYGGHEAFF. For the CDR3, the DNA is TGTGCCAGCAGTTACGGGGGACACGAAGCTTTCTTT.

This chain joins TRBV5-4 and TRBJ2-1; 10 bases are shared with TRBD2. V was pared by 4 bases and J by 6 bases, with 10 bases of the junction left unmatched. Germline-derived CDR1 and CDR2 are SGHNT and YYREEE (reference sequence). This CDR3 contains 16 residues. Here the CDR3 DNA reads TGTGCCAGCAGCGCAACCGGGACTAGCGCGTCCAATGAGCAGTTCTTC. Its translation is CASSATGTSASNEQFF.

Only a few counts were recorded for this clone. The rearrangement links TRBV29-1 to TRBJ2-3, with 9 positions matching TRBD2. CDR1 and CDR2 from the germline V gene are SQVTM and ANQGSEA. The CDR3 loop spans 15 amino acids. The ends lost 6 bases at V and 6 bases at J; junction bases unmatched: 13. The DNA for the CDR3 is TGCAGCGTCCACGGGGCGGGAGGGACGTGGGATACGCAGTATTTT. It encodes CSVHGAGGTWDTQYF.

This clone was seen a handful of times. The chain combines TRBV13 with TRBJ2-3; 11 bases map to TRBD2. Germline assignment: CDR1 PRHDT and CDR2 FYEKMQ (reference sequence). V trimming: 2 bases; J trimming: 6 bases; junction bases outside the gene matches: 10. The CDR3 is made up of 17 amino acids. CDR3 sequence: CASSLRASGRLADTQYF. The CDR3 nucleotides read TGTGCCAGCAGCTTAAGGGCTAGCGGGAGGCTCGCTGATACGCAGTATTTT.

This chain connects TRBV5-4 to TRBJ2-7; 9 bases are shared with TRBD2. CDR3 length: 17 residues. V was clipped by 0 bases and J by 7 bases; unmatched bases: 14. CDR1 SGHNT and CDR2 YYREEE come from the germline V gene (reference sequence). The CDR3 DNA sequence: TGTGCCAGCAGCTTGGGGCCGGGTGGCGGGAGGGCGGGAGAGCAGTACTTC. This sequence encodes CASSLGPGGGRAGEQYF.

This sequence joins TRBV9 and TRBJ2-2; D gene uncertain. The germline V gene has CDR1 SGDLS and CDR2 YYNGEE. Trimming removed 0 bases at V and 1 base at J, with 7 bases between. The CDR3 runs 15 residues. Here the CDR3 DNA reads TGTGCCAGCAGCGTAGGAACGGTGAACACCGGGGAGCTGTTTTTT. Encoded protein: CASSVGTVNTGELFF. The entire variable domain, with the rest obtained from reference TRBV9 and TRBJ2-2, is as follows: DSGVTQTPKHLITATGQRVTLRCSPRSGDLSVYWYQQSLDQGLQFLIQYYNGEERAKGNILERFSAQQFPDLHSELNLSSLELGDSALYFCASSVGTVNTGELFFGEGSRLTVL.